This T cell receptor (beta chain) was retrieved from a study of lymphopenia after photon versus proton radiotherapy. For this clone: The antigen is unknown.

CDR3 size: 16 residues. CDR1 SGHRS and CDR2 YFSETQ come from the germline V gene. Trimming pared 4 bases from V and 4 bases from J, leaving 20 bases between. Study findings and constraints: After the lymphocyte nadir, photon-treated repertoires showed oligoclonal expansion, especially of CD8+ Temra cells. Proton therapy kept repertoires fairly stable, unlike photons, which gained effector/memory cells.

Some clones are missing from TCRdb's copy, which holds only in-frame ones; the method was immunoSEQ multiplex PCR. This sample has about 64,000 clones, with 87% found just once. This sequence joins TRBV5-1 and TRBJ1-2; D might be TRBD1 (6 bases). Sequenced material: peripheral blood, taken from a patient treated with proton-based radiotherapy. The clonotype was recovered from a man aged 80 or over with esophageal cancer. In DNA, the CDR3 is TGCGCCAGCAGCCCGGAGTATACGGGGGCGTTCTATGGCTACACCTTC. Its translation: CASSPEYTGAFYGYTF.